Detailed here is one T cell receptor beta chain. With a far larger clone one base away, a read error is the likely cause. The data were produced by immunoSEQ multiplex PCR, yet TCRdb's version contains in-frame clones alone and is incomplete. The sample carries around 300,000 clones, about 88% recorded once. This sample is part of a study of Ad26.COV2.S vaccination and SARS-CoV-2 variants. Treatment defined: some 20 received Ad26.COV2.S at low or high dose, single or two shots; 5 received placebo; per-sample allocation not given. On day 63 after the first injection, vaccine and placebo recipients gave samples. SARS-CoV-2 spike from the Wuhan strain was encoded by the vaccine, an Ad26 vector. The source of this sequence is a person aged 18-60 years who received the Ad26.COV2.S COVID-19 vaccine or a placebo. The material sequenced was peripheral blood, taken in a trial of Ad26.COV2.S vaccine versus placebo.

The CDR3 here is CASSASSYEQYF. In DNA form, the CDR3 reads TGTGCCAGCAGTGCCAGCTCCTACGAGCAGTACTTC. The chain links TRBV25-1 to TRBJ2-7; D gene uncertain. Germline CDR1 is MGHDK and CDR2 is SYGVNS. V was cut by 4 bases and J by 0 bases, with 4 bases left in between. The CDR3 totals 12 residues.